This entry features one T cell receptor (beta chain) sequence. Its specificity is unknown. The data derive from a study of cytomegalovirus exposure and HLA in healthy donors. Study results and limitations: Listed as cytomegalovirus-associated were approximately 160 TCR beta chains.

13 Jbeta primers and 60 Vbeta primers were used for the PCR. The assay was immunoSEQ multiplex PCR, and TCRdb's table has in-frame clones only and misses some. Of 150,000 or so clones detected, 64% appear once; the ten largest clones hold 3%. This sequence was found in a woman in her 30s in good health and CMV-seropositive. The sequencing sample was made of PBMCs.

The CDR3 nucleotides are TGCGCCAGCAGCCAAGGGACAGGGGGCGAAAAACTGTTTTTT. It is translated as CASSQGTGGEKLFF. The V call is TRBV4-1, the J call TRBJ1-4; 11 nucleotides line up with TRBD1. The CDR3 is 14 residues long. Unmatched junction bases numbered 0, after V lost 1 base and J lost 8 bases. Germline V lookup: CDR1 MGHRA, CDR2 YSYEKL.